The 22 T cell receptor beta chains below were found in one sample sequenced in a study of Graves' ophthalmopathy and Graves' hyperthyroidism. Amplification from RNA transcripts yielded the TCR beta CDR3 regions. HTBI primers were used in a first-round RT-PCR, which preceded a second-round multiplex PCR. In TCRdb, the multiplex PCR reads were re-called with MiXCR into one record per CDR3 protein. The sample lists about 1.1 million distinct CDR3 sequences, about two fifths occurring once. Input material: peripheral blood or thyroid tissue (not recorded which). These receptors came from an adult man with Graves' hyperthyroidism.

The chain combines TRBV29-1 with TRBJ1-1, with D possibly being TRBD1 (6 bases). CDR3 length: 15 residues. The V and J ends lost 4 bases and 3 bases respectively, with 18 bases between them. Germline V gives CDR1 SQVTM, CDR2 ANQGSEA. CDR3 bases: TGCAGCGTTGCTAGTGCAGGGGCAAGGGACACTGAAGCTTTCTTT. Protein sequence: CSVASAGARDTEAFF.

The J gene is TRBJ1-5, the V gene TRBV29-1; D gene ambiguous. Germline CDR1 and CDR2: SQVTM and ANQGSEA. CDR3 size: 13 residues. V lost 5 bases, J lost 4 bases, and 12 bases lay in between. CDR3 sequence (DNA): TGCAGCGTTCACAACGGAGGGAATCAGCCCCAGCATTTT. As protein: CSVHNGGNQPQHF. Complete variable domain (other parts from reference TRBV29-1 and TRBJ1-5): SAVISQKPSRDICQRGTSLTIQCQVDSQVTMMFWYRQQPGQSLTLIATANQGSEATYESGFVIDKFPISRPNLTFSTLTVSNMSPEDSSIYLCSVHNGGNQPQHFGDGTRLSIL.

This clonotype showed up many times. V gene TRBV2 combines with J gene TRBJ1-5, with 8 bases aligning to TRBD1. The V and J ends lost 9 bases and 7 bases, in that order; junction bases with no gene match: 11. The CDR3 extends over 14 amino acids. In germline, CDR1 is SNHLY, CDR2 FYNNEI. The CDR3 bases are TGTGCCAGTGGAAAACAGACAGGGGCGCAGCCCCAGCATTTT. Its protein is CASGKQTGAQPQHF.

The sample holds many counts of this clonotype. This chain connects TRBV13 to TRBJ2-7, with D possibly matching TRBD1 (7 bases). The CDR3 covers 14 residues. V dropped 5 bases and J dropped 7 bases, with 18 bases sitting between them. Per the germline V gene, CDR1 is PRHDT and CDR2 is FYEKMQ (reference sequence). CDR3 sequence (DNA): TGTGCCAGCAGCCCGCGGGACAGCGCGCGAGAGCAGTACTTC. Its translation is CASSPRDSAREQYF.

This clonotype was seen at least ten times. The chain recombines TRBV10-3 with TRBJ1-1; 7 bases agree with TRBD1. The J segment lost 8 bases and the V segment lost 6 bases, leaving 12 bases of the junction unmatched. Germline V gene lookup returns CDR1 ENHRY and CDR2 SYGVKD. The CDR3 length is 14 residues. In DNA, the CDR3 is TGTGCCATCAGGAAATCGATGCCGGGACAGGAAGCTTTCTTT. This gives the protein CAIRKSMPGQEAFF.

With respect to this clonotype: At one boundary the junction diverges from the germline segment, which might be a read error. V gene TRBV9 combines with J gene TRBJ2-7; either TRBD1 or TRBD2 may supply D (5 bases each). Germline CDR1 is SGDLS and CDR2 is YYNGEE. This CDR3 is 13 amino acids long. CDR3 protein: CTSPGTDAYEQYF. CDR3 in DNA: TGTACCAGCCCCGGGACGGACGCCTACGAGCAGTACTTC. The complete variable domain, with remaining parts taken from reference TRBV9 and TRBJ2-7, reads DSGVTQTPKHLITATGQRVTLRCSPRSGDLSVYWYQQSLDQGLQFLIQYYNGEERAKGNILERFSAQQFPDLHSELNLSSLELGDSALYFCTSPGTDAYEQYFGPGTRLTVT.

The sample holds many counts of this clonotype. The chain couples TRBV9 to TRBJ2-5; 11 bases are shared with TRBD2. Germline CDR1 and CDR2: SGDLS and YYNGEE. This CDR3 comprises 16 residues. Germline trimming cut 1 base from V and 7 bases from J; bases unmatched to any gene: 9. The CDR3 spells CASSVTSGGGKGTQYF. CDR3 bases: TGTGCCAGCAGCGTAACTAGCGGGGGAGGGAAGGGGACCCAGTACTTC.

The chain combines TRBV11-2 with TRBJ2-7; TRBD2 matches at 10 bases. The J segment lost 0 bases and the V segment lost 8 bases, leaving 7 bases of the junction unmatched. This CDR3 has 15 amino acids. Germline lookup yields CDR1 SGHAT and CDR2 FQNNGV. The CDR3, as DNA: TGTGCCAGCGTTGGAAGGACTAGCGGCTCCTACGAGCAGTACTTC. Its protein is CASVGRTSGSYEQYF.

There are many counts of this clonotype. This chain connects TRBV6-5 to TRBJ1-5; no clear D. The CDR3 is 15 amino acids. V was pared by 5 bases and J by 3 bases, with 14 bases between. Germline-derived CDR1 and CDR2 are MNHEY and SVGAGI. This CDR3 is CASSDTLDSNQPQHF. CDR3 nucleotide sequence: TGTGCCAGCAGTGACACCCTAGACTCCAATCAGCCCCAGCATTTT.

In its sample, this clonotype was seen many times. In DNA form, the CDR3 reads TGTGCCATCAGTGAGGAGGGTAAGTGGGCTGAAGCTTTCTTT. This encodes CAISEEGKWAEAFF. J is TRBJ1-1 and V is TRBV10-3, with D unresolved. The CDR3 runs to 14 residues. Germline CDR1 is ENHRY and CDR2 is SYGVKD. V was pared by 2 bases and J by 6 bases, with 13 bases between.

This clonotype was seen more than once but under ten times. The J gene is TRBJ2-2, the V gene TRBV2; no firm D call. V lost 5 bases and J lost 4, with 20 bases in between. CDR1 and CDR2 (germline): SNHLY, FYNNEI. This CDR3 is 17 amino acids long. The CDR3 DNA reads TGTGCCAGCAGTAGTACACGCGCATTTTTGGTCACCGGGGAGCTGTTTTTT. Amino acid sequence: CASSSTRAFLVTGELFF. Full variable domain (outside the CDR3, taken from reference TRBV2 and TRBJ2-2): EPEVTQTPSHQVTQMGQEVILRCVPISNHLYFYWYRQILGQKVEFLVSFYNNEISEKSEIFDDQFSVERPDGSNFTLKIRSTKLEDSAMYFCASSSTRAFLVTGELFFGEGSRLTVL.

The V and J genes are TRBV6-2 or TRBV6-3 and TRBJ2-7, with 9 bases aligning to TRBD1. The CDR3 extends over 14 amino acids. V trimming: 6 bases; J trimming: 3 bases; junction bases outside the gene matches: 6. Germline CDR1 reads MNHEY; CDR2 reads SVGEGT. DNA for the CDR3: TGTGCCAGCAGGGGACAGGGAGCTTACTACGAGCAGTACTTC. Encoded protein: CASRGQGAYYEQYF.

CDR3 DNA: TGTGCCAGCAGCCCTAGCGGGAGTGGTCACGAGCAGTACTTC. Protein: CASSPSGSGHEQYF. V is TRBV2 and J is TRBJ2-7, with 10 bases identical to TRBD2. Germline trimming cut 6 bases from V and 5 bases from J; bases unmatched to any gene: 7. Germline V gene data show CDR1 as SNHLY and CDR2 as FYNNEI. The CDR3 length is 14 residues.

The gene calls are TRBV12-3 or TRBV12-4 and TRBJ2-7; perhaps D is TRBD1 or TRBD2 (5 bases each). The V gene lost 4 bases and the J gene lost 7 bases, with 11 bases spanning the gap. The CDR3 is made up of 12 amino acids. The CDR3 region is CASSYGAWEQYF. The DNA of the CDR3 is TGTGCCAGCAGTTACGGGGCTTGGGAGCAGTACTTC.

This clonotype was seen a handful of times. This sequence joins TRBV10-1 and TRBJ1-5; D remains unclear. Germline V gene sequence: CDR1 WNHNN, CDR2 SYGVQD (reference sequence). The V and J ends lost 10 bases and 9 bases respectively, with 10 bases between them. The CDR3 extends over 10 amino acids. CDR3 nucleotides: TGCGCCACCTATTCCCGGCCCCAGCATTTT. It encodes CATYSRPQHF.

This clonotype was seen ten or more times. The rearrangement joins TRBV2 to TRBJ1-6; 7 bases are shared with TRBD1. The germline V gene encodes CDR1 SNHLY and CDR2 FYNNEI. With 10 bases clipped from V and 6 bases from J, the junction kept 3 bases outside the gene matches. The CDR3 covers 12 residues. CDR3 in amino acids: CAIRQGNSPLHF. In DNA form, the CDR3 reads TGTGCCATCAGACAGGGTAATTCACCCCTCCACTTT.

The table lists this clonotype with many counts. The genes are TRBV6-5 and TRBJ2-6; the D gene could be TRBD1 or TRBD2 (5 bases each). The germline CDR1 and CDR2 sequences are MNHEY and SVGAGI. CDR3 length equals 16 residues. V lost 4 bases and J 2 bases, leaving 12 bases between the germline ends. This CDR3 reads CASSSSGATGANVLTF. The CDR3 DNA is TGTGCCAGCAGTTCGTCCGGGGCAACTGGGGCCAACGTCCTGACTTTC.

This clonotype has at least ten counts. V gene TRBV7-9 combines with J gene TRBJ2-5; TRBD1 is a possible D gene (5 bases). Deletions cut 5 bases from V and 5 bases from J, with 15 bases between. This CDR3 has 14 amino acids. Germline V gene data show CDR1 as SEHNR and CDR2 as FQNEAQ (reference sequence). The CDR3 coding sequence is TGTGCCAGCAGCCCTAGGGGCAGGGCGGAGACCCAGTACTTC. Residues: CASSPRGRAETQYF.

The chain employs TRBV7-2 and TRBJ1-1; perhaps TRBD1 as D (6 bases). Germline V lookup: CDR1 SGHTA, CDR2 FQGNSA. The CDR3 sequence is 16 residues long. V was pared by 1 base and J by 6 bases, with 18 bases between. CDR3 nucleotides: TGTGCCAGCAGCTTAGGGGCAGGGGAAAGGCGGGCTGAAGCTTTCTTT. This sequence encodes CASSLGAGERRAEAFF.

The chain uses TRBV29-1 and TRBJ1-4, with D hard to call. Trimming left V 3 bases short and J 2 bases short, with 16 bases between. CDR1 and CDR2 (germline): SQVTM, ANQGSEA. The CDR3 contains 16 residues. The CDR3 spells CSVDLPGVGTNEKLFF. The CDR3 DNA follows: TGCAGCGTTGATTTGCCGGGAGTAGGCACTAATGAAAAACTGTTTTTT.

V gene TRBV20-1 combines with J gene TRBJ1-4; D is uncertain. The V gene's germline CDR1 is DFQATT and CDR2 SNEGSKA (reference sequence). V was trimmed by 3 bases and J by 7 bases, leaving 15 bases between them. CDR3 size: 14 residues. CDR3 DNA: TGCAGTGCTAGCGCGGACCTTCGAACTGAAAAACTGTTTTTT. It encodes CSASADLRTEKLFF.

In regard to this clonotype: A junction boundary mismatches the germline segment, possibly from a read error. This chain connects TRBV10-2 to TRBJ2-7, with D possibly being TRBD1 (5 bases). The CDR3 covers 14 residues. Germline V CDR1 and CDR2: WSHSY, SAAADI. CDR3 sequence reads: CASSSTTAPYEQYF. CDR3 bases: TGTGCCAGCAGTTCCACGACAGCCCCTTACGAGCAGTACTTC.